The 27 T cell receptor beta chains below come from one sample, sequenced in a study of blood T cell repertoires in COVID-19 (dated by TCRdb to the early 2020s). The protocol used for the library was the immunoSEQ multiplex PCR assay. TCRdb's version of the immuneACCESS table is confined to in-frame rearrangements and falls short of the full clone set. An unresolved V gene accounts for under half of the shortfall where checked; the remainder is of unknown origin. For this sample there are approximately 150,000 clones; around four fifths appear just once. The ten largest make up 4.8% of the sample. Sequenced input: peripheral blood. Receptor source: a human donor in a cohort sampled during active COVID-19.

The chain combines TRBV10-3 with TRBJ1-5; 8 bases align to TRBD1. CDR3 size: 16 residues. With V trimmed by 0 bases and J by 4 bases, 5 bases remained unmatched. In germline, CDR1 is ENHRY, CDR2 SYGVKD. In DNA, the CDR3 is TGTGCCATCAGTGAGTCTCCGGGACAGGAGAATCAGCCCCAGCATTTT. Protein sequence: CAISESPGQENQPQHF.

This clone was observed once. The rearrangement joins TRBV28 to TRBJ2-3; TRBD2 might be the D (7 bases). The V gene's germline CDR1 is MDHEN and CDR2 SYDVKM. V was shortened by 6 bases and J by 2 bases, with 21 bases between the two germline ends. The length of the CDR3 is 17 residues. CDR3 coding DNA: TGTGCCAGCAGCACCCCCCGAGGGGGGGGCAACACAGATACGCAGTATTTT. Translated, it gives CASSTPRGGGNTDTQYF.

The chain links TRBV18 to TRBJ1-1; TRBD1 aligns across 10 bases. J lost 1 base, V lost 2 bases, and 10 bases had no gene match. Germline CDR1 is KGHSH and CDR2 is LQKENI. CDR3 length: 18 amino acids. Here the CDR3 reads CASSPSTGGPGRNTEAFF. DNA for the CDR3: TGTGCCAGCTCACCATCGACAGGGGGCCCGGGGCGGAACACTGAAGCTTTCTTT.

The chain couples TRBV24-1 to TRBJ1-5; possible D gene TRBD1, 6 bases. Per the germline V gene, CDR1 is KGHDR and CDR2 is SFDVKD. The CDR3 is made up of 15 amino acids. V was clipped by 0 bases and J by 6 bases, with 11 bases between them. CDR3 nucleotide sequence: TGTGCCACCAGTGATTTGGGTACAGGGATTCAGCCCCAGCATTTT. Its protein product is CATSDLGTGIQPQHF.

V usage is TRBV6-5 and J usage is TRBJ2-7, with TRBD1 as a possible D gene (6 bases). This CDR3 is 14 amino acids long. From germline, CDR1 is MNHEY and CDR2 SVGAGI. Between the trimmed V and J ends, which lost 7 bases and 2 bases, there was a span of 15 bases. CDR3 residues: CASTLGRGAYEQYF. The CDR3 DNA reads TGTGCCAGCACCCTGGGCAGGGGAGCCTACGAGCAGTACTTC.

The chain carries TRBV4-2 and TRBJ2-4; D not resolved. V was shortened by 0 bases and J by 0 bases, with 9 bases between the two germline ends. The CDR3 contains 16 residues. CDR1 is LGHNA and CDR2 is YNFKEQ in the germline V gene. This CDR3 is CASSQEGELAKNIQYF. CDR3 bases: TGTGCCAGCAGCCAAGAAGGAGAGTTAGCCAAAAACATTCAGTACTTC.

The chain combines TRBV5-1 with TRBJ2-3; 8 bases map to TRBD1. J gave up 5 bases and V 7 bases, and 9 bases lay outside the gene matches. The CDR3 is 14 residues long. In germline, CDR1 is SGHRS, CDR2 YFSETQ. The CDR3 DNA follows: TGCGCCAGCCGCGCAGGGGGCGCGGGAGATACGCAGTATTTT. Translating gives CASRAGGAGDTQYF.

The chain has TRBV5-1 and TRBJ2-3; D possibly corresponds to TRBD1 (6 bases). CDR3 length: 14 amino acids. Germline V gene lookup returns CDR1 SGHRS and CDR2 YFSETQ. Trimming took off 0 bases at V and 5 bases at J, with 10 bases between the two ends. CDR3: CASSLEIQGDTQYF. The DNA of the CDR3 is TGCGCCAGCAGCTTGGAGATACAGGGAGATACGCAGTATTTT.

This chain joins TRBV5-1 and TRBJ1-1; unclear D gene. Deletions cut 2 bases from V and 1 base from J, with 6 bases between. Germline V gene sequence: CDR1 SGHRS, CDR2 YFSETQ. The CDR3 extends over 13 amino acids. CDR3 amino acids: CASSFFWNTEAFF. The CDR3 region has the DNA TGCGCCAGCAGCTTCTTCTGGAACACTGAAGCTTTCTTT.

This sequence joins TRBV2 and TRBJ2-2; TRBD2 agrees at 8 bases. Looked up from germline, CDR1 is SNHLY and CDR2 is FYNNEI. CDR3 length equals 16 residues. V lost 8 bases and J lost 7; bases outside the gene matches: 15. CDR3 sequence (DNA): TGTGCCAGCCTTTCCGGGAGGGCGTCTCTGGGCGGGGAGCTGTTTTTT. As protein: CASLSGRASLGGELFF.

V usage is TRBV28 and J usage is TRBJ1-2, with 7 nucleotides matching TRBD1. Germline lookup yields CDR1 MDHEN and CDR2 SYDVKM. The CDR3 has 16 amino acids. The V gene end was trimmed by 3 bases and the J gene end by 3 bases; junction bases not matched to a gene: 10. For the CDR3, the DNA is TGTGCCAGCAGTTTCCAGGGCAGGGGGATCTACTATGGCTACACCTTC. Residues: CASSFQGRGIYYGYTF.

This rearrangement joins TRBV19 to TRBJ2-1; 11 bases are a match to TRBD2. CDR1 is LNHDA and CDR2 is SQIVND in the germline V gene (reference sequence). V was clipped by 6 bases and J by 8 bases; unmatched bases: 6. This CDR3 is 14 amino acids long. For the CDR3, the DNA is TGTGCCAGTAGACTAGCGGGAGACGACGATGAGCAGTTCTTC. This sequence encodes CASRLAGDDDEQFF.

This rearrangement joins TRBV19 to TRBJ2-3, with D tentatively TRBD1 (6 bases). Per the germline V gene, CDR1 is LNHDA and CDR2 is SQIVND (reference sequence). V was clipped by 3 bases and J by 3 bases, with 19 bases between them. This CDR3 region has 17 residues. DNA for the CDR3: TGTGCCAGTAGTATTGGGCTTGCGGCAGGGGCTACAGATACGCAGTATTTT. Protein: CASSIGLAAGATDTQYF.

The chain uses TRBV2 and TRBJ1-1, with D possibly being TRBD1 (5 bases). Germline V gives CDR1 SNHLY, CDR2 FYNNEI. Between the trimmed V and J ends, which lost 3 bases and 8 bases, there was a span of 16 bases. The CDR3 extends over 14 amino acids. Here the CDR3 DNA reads TGTGCCAGCAGTGACCCCTTAATCGGGGGAGAAGCTTTCTTT. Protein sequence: CASSDPLIGGEAFF.

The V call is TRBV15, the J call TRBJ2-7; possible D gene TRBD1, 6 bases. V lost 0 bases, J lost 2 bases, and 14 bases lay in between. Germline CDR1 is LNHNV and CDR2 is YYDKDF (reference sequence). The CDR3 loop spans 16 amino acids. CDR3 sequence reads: CATSRDWGLQTYEQYF. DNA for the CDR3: TGTGCCACCAGCAGAGATTGGGGGCTACAGACCTACGAGCAGTACTTC.

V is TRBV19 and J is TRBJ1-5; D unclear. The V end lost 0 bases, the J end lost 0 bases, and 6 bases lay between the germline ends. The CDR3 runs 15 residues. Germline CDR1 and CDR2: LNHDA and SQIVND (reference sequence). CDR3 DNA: TGTGCCAGTAGTATAGAACAGTATAGCAATCAGCCCCAGCATTTT. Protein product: CASSIEQYSNQPQHF.

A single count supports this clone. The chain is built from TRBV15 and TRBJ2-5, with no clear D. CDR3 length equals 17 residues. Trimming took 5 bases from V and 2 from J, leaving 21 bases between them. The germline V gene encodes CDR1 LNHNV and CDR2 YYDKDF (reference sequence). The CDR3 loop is CATSDRRKAFPQETQYF. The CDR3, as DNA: TGTGCCACCAGCGACCGGCGCAAAGCGTTTCCGCAAGAGACCCAGTACTTC.

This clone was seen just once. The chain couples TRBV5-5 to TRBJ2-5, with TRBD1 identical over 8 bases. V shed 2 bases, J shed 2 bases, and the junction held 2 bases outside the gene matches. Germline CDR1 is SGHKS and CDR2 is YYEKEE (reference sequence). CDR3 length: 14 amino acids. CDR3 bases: TGTGCCAGCAGCTTCAGGGGGCGACAAGAGACCCAGTACTTC. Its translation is CASSFRGRQETQYF. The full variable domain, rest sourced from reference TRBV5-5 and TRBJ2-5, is DAGVTQSPTHLIKTRGQQVTLRCSPISGHKSVSWYQQVLGQGPQFIFQYYEKEERGRGNFPDRFSARQFPNYSSELNVNALLLGDSALYLCASSFRGRQETQYFGPGTRLLVL.

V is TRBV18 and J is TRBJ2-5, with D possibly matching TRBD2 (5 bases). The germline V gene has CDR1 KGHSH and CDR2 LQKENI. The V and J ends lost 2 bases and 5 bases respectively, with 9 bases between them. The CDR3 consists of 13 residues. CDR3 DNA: TGTGCCAGCTCACCAGCGGGTCTGGAGACCCAGTACTTC. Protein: CASSPAGLETQYF.

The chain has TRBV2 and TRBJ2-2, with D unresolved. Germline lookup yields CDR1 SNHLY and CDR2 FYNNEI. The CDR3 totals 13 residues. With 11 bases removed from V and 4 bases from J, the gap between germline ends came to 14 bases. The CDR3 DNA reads TGTGCCGCGACACAATTATCCACCGGGGAGCTGTTTTTT. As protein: CAATQLSTGELFF.

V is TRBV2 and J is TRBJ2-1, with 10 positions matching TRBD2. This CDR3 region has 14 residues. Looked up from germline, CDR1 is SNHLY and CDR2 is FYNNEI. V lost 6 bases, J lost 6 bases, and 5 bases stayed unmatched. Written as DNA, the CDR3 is TGTGCCAGCAGCCCTAGCGGGGGCCTCAATGAGCAGTTCTTC. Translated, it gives CASSPSGGLNEQFF.

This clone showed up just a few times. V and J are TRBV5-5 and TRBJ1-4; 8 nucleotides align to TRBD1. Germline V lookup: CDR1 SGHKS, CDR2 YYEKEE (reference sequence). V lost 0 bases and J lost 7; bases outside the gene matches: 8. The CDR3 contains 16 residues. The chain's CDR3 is CASSLGGQGESEKLFF. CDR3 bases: TGTGCCAGCAGCTTGGGCGGACAGGGTGAGAGTGAAAAACTGTTTTTT.

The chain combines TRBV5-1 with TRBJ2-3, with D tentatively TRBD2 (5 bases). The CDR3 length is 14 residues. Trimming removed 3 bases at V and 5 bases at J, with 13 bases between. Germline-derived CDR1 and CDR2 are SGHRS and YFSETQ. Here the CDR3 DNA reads TGCGCCAGCAGCTACGGACTGGTCCAAGATACGCAGTATTTT. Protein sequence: CASSYGLVQDTQYF.

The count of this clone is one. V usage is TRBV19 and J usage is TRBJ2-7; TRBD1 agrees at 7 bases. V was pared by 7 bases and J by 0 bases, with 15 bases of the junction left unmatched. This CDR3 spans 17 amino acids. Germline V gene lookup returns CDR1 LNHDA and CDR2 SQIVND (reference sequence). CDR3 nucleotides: TGTGCCAGTACCCCTAGGCCCGGACAGGCGAGCTCCTACGAGCAGTACTTC. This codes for CASTPRPGQASSYEQYF.

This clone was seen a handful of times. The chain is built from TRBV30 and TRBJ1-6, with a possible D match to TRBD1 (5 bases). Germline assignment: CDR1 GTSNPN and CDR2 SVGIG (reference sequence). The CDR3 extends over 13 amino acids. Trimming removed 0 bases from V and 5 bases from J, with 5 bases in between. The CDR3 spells CAWSVGDNSPLHF. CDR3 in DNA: TGTGCCTGGAGTGTAGGGGATAATTCACCCCTCCACTTT.

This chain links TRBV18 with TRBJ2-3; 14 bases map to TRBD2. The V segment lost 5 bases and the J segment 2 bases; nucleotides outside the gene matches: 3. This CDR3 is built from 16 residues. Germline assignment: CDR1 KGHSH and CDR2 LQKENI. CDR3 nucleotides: TGTGCCAGCTCATCGGGACTAGCGGGGGCCACAGATACGCAGTATTTT. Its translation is CASSSGLAGATDTQYF. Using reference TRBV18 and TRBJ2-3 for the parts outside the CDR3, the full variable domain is NAGVMQNPRHLVRRRGQEARLRCSPMKGHSHVYWYRQLPEEGLKFMVYLQKENIIDESGMPKERFSAEFPKEGPSILRIQQVVRGDSAAYFCASSSGLAGATDTQYFGPGTRLTVL.

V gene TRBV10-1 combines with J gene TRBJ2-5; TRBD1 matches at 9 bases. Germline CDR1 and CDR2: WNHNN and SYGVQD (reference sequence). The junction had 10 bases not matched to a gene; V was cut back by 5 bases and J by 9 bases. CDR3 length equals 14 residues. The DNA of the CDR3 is TGCGCCAGCAGTTCCGCCGGGACAGGGAGGCCCCAGTACTTC. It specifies CASSSAGTGRPQYF.